These T cell receptor beta chains were read from a single sample in a study of T cell repertoires in cytomegalovirus infection. TCRdb re-derived calls from the reads in MiXCR, one entry per CDR3 protein. The data show roughly 280,000 distinct CDR3 sequences, 22% seen once. Which antigens these TCRs recognize remains unknown. The sequencing used cultured PBMCs, collected from culture after CMV antigen stimulation. These receptors were taken from a human donor in good health (CMV status not recorded). Some clones in this sample may be carry-over from other donors' samples. Each CDR3 is given with its conserved first and last residue.

V gene | CDR3 protein
TRBV19 | CATRHGQGANEQFF
TRBV27 | CASCLGQNTEAFF
TRBV20-1 | CSAITSGRADEQFF
TRBV7-2 | CASSSTGTPNNEQFF
TRBV11-2 | CASSFELAGGQAQYF
TRBV15 | CATSRAAGGIYEQYF
TRBV4-1 | CASSQGGQAYNEKLFF
TRBV7-8 | CASSPGLTSSGRGETQYF
TRBV19 | CASSISSGRFNEQFF
TRBV19 | CASSIGANTEAFF
TRBV7-9 | CASSLGQGGEQFF
TRBV2 | CASSATVGVGNIYF
TRBV7-2 | CASSSLAQPQHF
TRBV5-1 | CASSLVRGHGYTF
TRBV7-9 | CASSDGQGAWETQYF
TRBV12-3/TRBV12-4 | CASSKRGRTGNTIYF
TRBV20-1 | CSAKREGPDTQYF